This paragraph reports one T cell receptor (beta chain). The data derive from a study of shared T cell receptors in the human thymus. The assay was immunoSEQ multiplex PCR, and TCRdb's table has in-frame clones only and misses some. The sample lists hundreds of thousands of clones, more than 75% seen once, with around 0.0099% in the top ten. These records were also assigned to another study, of human thymus T cells. Turning to that study: Infants, healthy and Finnish, who were having corrective surgery for congenital heart defects served as donors. Thymic resections from corrective heart surgery supplied the tissue. There appeared to be biased usage of V and J genes in thymic and blood repertoires. Related research reported highly overlapping thymic repertoires among unrelated individuals.

Sequencing was done on a sample of thymocytes. The TCR sequence derives from a boy less than two years old with a congenital heart defect.

The DNA for the CDR3 is TGCGCCAGCAGCCAGACGGGGGAGCAGTACTTC. This translates into CASSQTGEQYF. This chain joins TRBV5-1 and TRBJ2-7; D may be TRBD2 (5 bases). CDR1 and CDR2 (germline): SGHRS, YFSETQ. The CDR3 spans 11 residues. Trimming stripped 4 bases from V and 7 bases from J, with 9 bases between.